Below are 2 T cell receptor beta chains sequenced from a single sample in a study of blood T cell dynamics during melanoma immunotherapy. No antigen has been assigned to these receptors. Broader study findings: The most clonal sorted CD8+ subset, immune-effector cells, was closest to cell-free DNA CDR3 sequences.

The repertoire was sequenced with immunoSEQ multiplex PCR; TCRdb's copy has only in-frame clones and lacks some. Among 800 to 950 clones, over 65% were seen once, and the ten largest hold roughly 32%. Time point described: week 3, after first cycle of checkpoint inhibitor. Immune-effector memory T cells were defined as CD3+ CD4- CD8+ CD45RA- CD45RO-high CD27- CCR7-. The sequenced sample was CD8+ T cells from blood, obtained from a patient treated with checkpoint blockade. All receptors come from a human donor with melanoma.

The gene calls are TRBV19 and TRBJ2-7; 7 positions agree with TRBD2. The V segment lost 5 bases and the J segment 3 bases; nucleotides outside the gene matches: 7. The CDR3 contains 14 residues. Germline V lookup: CDR1 LNHDA, CDR2 SQIVND (reference sequence). CDR3 DNA: TGTGCCAGTAGTTCTAACGGGAGGATCTACGAGCAGTACTTC. This codes for CASSSNGRIYEQYF.

The chain carries TRBV2 and TRBJ1-2; D gene unclear. The CDR3 contains 16 residues. Germline V gene lookup returns CDR1 SNHLY and CDR2 FYNNEI. V lost 1 base and J 4 bases, leaving 16 bases between the germline ends. The CDR3 DNA is TGTGCCAGCAGTGAAGGGGGTCCGGGTTCCGCCTATGGCTACACCTTC. Amino acids: CASSEGGPGSAYGYTF.